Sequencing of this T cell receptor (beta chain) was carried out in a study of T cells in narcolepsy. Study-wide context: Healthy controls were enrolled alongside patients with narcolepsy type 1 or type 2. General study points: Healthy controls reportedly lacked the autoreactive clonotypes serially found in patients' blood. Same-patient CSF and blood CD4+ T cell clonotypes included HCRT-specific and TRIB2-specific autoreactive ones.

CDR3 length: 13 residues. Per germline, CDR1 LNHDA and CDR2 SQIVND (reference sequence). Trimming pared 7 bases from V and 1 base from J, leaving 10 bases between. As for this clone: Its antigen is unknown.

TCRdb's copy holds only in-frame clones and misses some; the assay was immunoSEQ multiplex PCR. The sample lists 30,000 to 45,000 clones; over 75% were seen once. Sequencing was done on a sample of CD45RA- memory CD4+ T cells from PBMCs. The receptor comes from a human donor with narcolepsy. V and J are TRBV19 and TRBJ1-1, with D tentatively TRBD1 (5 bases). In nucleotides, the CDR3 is TGTGCCAGTAACCGCAGGGAGAACACTGAAGCTTTCTTT. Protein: CASNRRENTEAFF.